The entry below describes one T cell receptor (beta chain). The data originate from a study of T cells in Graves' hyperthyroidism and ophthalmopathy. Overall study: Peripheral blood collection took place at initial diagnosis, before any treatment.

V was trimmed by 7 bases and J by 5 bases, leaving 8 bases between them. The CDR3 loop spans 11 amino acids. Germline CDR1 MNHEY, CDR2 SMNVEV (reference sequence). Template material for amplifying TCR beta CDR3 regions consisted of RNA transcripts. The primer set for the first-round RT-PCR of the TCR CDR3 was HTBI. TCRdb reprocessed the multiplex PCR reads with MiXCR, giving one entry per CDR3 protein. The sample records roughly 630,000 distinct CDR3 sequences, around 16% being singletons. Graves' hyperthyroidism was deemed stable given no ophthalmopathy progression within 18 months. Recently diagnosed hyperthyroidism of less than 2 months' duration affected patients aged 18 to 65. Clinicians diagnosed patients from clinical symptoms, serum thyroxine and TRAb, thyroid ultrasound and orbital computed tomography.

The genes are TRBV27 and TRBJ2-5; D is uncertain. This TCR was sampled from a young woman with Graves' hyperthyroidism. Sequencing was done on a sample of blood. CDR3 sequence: CASKLYETQYF. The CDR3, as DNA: TGTGCCAGCAAGCTATACGAGACCCAGTACTTC.